Following are 31 T cell receptor beta chains from one sample sequenced in a study of T-cell reconstitution after alpha-beta-depleted transplantation in children. Unique molecular identifiers were built into the TCRbeta library. TCRdb called the PCR reads again in MiXCR, with one record for every CDR3 protein. Counted here are 200,000 to 250,000 distinct CDR3 sequences, roughly 25% occurring once; the ten biggest clones make up roughly 2.6%. This specimen consisted of PBMCs, obtained before TCRalphabeta/CD19-depleted stem cell transplant. The receptor source for this set is a girl aged 2-10 years with Fanconi anemia, due to receive a stem cell transplant.

This clonotype has ten or more counts. The chain couples TRBV25-1 to TRBJ2-1, with a possible D match to TRBD1 (5 bases). The V gene's germline CDR1 is MGHDK and CDR2 SYGVNS. The CDR3 is 17 amino acids. The ends were cut back, 4 bases at V and 0 bases at J, with 16 bases in the middle. CDR3 sequence (DNA): TGTGCCAGCAGTGGGGAAGGGGCGGTGAGCTCCTACAATGAGCAGTTCTTC. Its protein product is CASSGEGAVSSYNEQFF.

This clonotype was counted ten times or more. The genes are TRBV29-1 and TRBJ2-7; no definite D call. Germline V gene data show CDR1 as SQVTM and CDR2 as ANQGSEA. This CDR3 spans 13 amino acids. V lost 4 bases and J lost 0, with 10 bases in between. The CDR3 region is CSVVQANSYEQYF. The DNA for the CDR3 is TGCAGCGTTGTGCAAGCAAACTCCTACGAGCAGTACTTC.

This chain uses TRBV5-1 with TRBJ1-1; weak D call: TRBD1 (5 bases). Germline CDR1 reads SGHRS; CDR2 reads YFSETQ. The germline V and J ends were trimmed by 6 bases and 1 base, with 10 bases remaining between them. CDR3 size: 13 residues. CDR3 protein: CASTGWENTEAFF. In DNA, the CDR3 is TGCGCCAGCACAGGGTGGGAGAACACTGAAGCTTTCTTT.

This clonotype was detected ten times or more. Here the CDR3 reads CAIREVGTDTQYF. The CDR3 nucleotides are TGTGCCATCAGGGAAGTGGGCACAGATACGCAGTATTTT. This chain links TRBV10-3 with TRBJ2-3; D ambiguous. Germline CDR1 reads ENHRY; CDR2 reads SYGVKD. The CDR3 is 13 amino acids. The V end was cut by 6 bases, the J end by 1 base, with 8 bases between.

This sequence joins TRBV10-3 and TRBJ2-3, with 7 bases identical to TRBD2. The V gene end was trimmed by 3 bases and the J gene end by 5 bases; junction bases not matched to a gene: 8. The germline gives CDR1 ENHRY, CDR2 SYGVKD. The CDR3 totals 15 residues. In DNA form, the CDR3 reads TGTGCCATCAGTGATTTGGGACTACTCATAGATACGCAGTATTTT. Amino acid sequence: CAISDLGLLIDTQYF.

This clonotype appeared many times. The rearrangement joins TRBV29-1 to TRBJ2-7; a weak D match, TRBD1 (7 bases). Trimming removed 0 bases from V and 2 bases from J, with 11 bases in between. The germline gives CDR1 SQVTM, CDR2 ANQGSEA. This CDR3 has 14 amino acids. The CDR3 is CSVEEQGRPYEQYF. The CDR3 DNA reads TGCAGCGTTGAAGAACAGGGGAGGCCCTACGAGCAGTACTTC.

This chain connects TRBV7-9 to TRBJ2-2; D is undetermined. There are 16 residues in the CDR3. Germline values: CDR1 SEHNR, CDR2 FQNEAQ (reference sequence). Trimming removed 2 bases at V and 6 bases at J, with 16 bases between. Here the CDR3 reads CASSLNEEYVPGELFF. CDR3 coding DNA: TGTGCCAGCAGCTTAAATGAGGAATACGTTCCCGGGGAGCTGTTTTTT.

In this sample, this clonotype turned up many times. This chain joins TRBV7-3 and TRBJ2-1, with TRBD1 identical over 7 bases. Germline V gene lookup returns CDR1 SGHTA and CDR2 FQGTGA. The CDR3 runs 14 residues. With V trimmed by 4 bases and J by 7 bases, 7 bases remained unmatched. The CDR3 DNA follows: TGTGCCAGCAGCTGGGACAGCTTAAGGAATGAGCAGTTCTTC. Translated: CASSWDSLRNEQFF.

The chain recombines TRBV5-1 with TRBJ1-1; 9 bases align to TRBD1. This CDR3 has 13 residues. V lost 3 bases and J lost 5; bases outside the gene matches: 2. CDR1 and CDR2 from the germline V gene are SGHRS and YFSETQ. The CDR3 bases are TGCGCCAGCAGCTCACAGGGGGCTACTGAAGCTTTCTTT. It encodes CASSSQGATEAFF.

CDR3 in DNA: TGTGCCAGCAGCTTCTCCGGGACCCAGTACTTC. Translating it yields CASSFSGTQYF. V usage is TRBV7-6 and J usage is TRBJ2-5, with D hard to call. CDR3 length: 11 amino acids. Germline-derived CDR1 and CDR2 are SGHVS and FNYEAQ. The V and J ends lost 3 bases and 7 bases respectively, with 6 bases between them.

This clonotype was recorded at least ten times. V and J are TRBV20-1 and TRBJ2-3; TRBD2 agrees at 8 bases. This CDR3 comprises 14 residues. Germline CDR1 reads DFQATT; CDR2 reads SNEGSKA (reference sequence). Trimming at V came to 2 bases and at J to 2 bases, leaving 3 bases not matched to a gene. CDR3 bases: TGCAGTGCTAGACTAGCGGGCCTCACAGATACGCAGTATTTT. As protein: CSARLAGLTDTQYF.

This clonotype came up a few times. This rearrangement joins TRBV20-1 to TRBJ1-4, with a tentative D call TRBD1 (6 bases). Germline CDR1 is DFQATT and CDR2 is SNEGSKA (reference sequence). The CDR3 spans 13 residues. The V and J ends lost 6 bases and 7 bases respectively, with 15 bases between them. The chain's CDR3 is CSATTGIGEKLFF. Here the CDR3 DNA reads TGCAGTGCCACCACAGGGATAGGTGAAAAACTGTTTTTT.

This clonotype was picked up many times. The genes are TRBV27 and TRBJ2-7; 15 bases align to TRBD2. The CDR3 sequence is 17 residues long. V shed 5 bases and J 4 bases; nucleotides not matched to a gene: 9. Germline V CDR1 and CDR2: MNHEY, SMNVEV (reference sequence). CDR3 nucleotide sequence: TGTGCCAGCAGTCCAGAGGGACTAGCGGGAGGTTCGTACGAGCAGTACTTC. Its translation is CASSPEGLAGGSYEQYF.

The V and J genes are TRBV20-1 and TRBJ1-2; D might be TRBD1 (6 bases). In germline, CDR1 is DFQATT, CDR2 SNEGSKA (reference sequence). Deletions cut 2 bases from V and 2 bases from J, with 12 bases between. This CDR3 has 14 residues. CDR3 protein: CSARSRTGNYGYTF. In nucleotides, the CDR3 is TGCAGTGCTAGATCCCGCACAGGGAACTATGGCTACACCTTC.

This clonotype was seen many times. The rearrangement joins TRBV6-6 to TRBJ1-1; D not certain. The ends were cut back, 2 bases at V and 9 bases at J, with 13 bases in the middle. The CDR3 is 13 amino acids. Germline V gene lookup returns CDR1 MNHNY and CDR2 SVGAGI (reference sequence). In nucleotides, the CDR3 is TGTGCCAGCAGTTACGACGGAAAAGTAAAAGCTTTCTTT. This sequence encodes CASSYDGKVKAFF.

The chain joins TRBV5-1 to TRBJ1-1; D might be TRBD1 (6 bases). Trimming left V 6 bases short and J 4 bases short, with 16 bases between. Germline values: CDR1 SGHRS, CDR2 YFSETQ. The CDR3 totals 14 residues. The CDR3 bases are TGCGCCAGCAAGGTGGGGGCCCTTTCCACTGAAGCTTTCTTT. Amino acids: CASKVGALSTEAFF.

The chain is built from TRBV2 and TRBJ2-3; D is perhaps TRBD1 (6 bases). Trimming left V 5 bases short and J 2 bases short, with 11 bases between. The CDR3 consists of 14 residues. CDR1 SNHLY and CDR2 FYNNEI come from the germline V gene. The DNA of the CDR3 is TGTGCCAGCAGTCTCAGGGGATTCACAGATACGCAGTATTTT. Translated, it gives CASSLRGFTDTQYF. Full variable domain (outside the CDR3, taken from reference TRBV2 and TRBJ2-3): EPEVTQTPSHQVTQMGQEVILRCVPISNHLYFYWYRQILGQKVEFLVSFYNNEISEKSEIFDDQFSVERPDGSNFTLKIRSTKLEDSAMYFCASSLRGFTDTQYFGPGTRLTVL.

There are a few counts of this clonotype. The J gene is TRBJ2-2, the V gene TRBV29-1; D is perhaps TRBD1 (6 bases). V was cut by 4 bases and J by 4 bases, with 13 bases left in between. Germline loops: CDR1 SQVTM, CDR2 ANQGSEA. The CDR3 totals 14 residues. CDR3 region: CSVGGRGATGELFF. The DNA for the CDR3 is TGCAGCGTTGGGGGGCGCGGCGCCACCGGGGAGCTGTTTTTT.

This clonotype has at least ten counts. The chain is built from TRBV12-3 or TRBV12-4 and TRBJ1-4; D unresolved. The CDR3 sequence is 14 residues long. The ends were cut back, 3 bases at V and 3 bases at J, with 8 bases in the middle. The CDR3 spells CASSFDGPNEKLFF. As DNA, the CDR3 is TGTGCCAGCAGTTTCGACGGGCCTAATGAAAAACTGTTTTTT.

The chain combines TRBV7-3 with TRBJ2-2; D remains unclear. The CDR3 covers 12 residues. V gave up 4 bases and J gave up 2 bases, with 2 bases separating them. From germline, CDR1 is SGHTA and CDR2 FQGTGA. The CDR3 DNA reads TGTGCCAGCAGCTCCAACACCGGGGAGCTGTTTTTT. Its translation: CASSSNTGELFF.

At least ten counts were recorded for this clonotype. V and J are TRBV12-5 and TRBJ2-7; 9 bases fit TRBD1. Trimming took 5 bases from V and 4 from J; bases not matched to a gene: 9. The CDR3 has 15 amino acids. Germline CDR1 and CDR2: LGHNT and FRNRAP. DNA of the CDR3: TGTGCTAGTGGTCCCCAGGGACAGGGACGTTACGAGCAGTACTTC. Its protein is CASGPQGQGRYEQYF.

Ten or more counts support this clonotype. The rearrangement links TRBV20-1 to TRBJ1-4, with 8 bases aligning to TRBD1. The V gene's germline CDR1 is DFQATT and CDR2 SNEGSKA (reference sequence). V was pared by 4 bases and J by 10 bases, with 11 bases of the junction left unmatched. The length of the CDR3 is 14 residues. This CDR3 is CSATGTGHLGKLFF. The CDR3 DNA sequence: TGCAGTGCTACCGGGACAGGTCATCTTGGAAAACTGTTTTTT.

This clonotype has a count of ten or more. The chain employs TRBV29-1 and TRBJ2-7; D is possibly TRBD1 (6 bases). Germline CDR1 reads SQVTM; CDR2 reads ANQGSEA. Trimming left V 7 bases short and J 3 bases short, with 13 bases between. The CDR3 consists of 12 residues. As DNA, the CDR3 is TGCAGCGCTGCGGACAGCTACTACGAGCAGTACTTC. Residues: CSAADSYYEQYF.

This clonotype was picked up many times. This chain connects TRBV29-1 to TRBJ2-1; the match to TRBD2 covers 9 bases. The V gene's germline CDR1 is SQVTM and CDR2 ANQGSEA. The CDR3 loop spans 16 amino acids. J lost 8 bases, V lost 0 bases, and 11 bases had no gene match. The CDR3 nucleotides read TGCAGCGTTGAAGAAGGGGTTTTGTCTAGCGGGGATGAGCAGTTCTTC. This translates into CSVEEGVLSSGDEQFF.

V usage is TRBV29-1 and J usage is TRBJ2-3; 12 bases fit TRBD1. Unmatched junction bases numbered 11, after V lost 3 bases and J lost 4 bases. The CDR3 has 17 amino acids. Germline CDR1 SQVTM, CDR2 ANQGSEA. The CDR3 region is CSVDGGTGTGGPDTQYF. The DNA of the CDR3 is TGCAGCGTTGATGGTGGGACCGGGACAGGGGGCCCAGATACGCAGTATTTT.

This chain links TRBV21-1 with TRBJ1-5. TRBV21-1 is shown as a pseudogene. This CDR3 is built from 12 residues. The CDR3 loop is CASSTQKEPQHF. The CDR3, as DNA: TGTGCCAGCAGTACCCAGAAGGAGCCCCAGCATTTT.

V usage is TRBV29-1 and J usage is TRBJ1-4, with D possibly matching TRBD1 (5 bases). Trimming left V 4 bases short and J 7 bases short, with 10 bases between. The germline CDR1 and CDR2 sequences are SQVTM and ANQGSEA. The CDR3 runs 12 residues. This CDR3 is CSVAGAGEKLFF. The CDR3 nucleotides read TGCAGCGTTGCTGGGGCCGGTGAAAAACTGTTTTTT.

The V call is TRBV9, the J call TRBJ2-7, with TRBD2 matching 7 bases. V shed 0 bases and J 4 bases; nucleotides not matched to a gene: 7. Germline V gene data show CDR1 as SGDLS and CDR2 as YYNGEE. The CDR3 sequence is 15 residues long. The CDR3 DNA follows: TGTGCCAGCAGCGTAGGTCCGGGAGGAGATTACGAGCAGTACTTC. As protein: CASSVGPGGDYEQYF.

The chain recombines TRBV12-3 or TRBV12-4 with TRBJ2-3; no clear D. V was cut by 6 bases and J by 7 bases, with 5 bases left in between. This CDR3 is built from 10 residues. The CDR3 sequence is CASSHYTQYF. The CDR3 DNA is TGTGCCAGCAGCCATTATACGCAGTATTTT.

This rearrangement joins TRBV20-1 to TRBJ2-5, with D maybe TRBD1 (6 bases). CDR1 and CDR2 (germline): DFQATT, SNEGSKA (reference sequence). V dropped 3 bases and J dropped 2 bases, with 16 bases sitting between them. The CDR3 sequence is 15 residues long. Here the CDR3 reads CSARDSGPSQETQYF. CDR3 in DNA: TGCAGTGCTAGGGACAGTGGGCCATCACAAGAGACCCAGTACTTC.

This clonotype has only a few counts. The rearrangement joins TRBV12-3 or TRBV12-4 to TRBJ2-7; D possibly corresponds to TRBD2 (6 bases). The CDR3 sequence is 14 residues long. V gave up 5 bases and J gave up 9 bases, with 20 bases separating them. CDR3 sequence (DNA): TGTGCCAGCAGTATGTTGACAGAGGTGGGAGGGCAGTACTTC. It codes for CASSMLTEVGGQYF.